This TCR beta chain comes out of a study of T-cell reconstitution after alpha-beta-depleted transplantation in children. Preparation of the TCRbeta library was carried out with unique molecular identifiers. TCRdb re-analysed the PCR reads in MiXCR, keeping a single row per CDR3 protein. The sample carries 670,000 or so distinct CDR3 sequences, over 10% recorded once. Trimming shortened V by 0 bases and J by 5 bases, and 8 bases separated the two germline ends. CDR1 is LGHDT and CDR2 is YNNKEL in the germline V gene (reference sequence). CDR3 length: 13 residues. Study-wide findings and caveats: It was newly produced T cells that mostly accounted for T-cell counts and diversity one year after transplant.

With respect to this clonotype: Its antigen is unknown.

The sample consisted of PBMCs, taken before TCRalphabeta/CD19-depleted stem cell transplant. V usage is TRBV3-1 and J usage is TRBJ2-7; D gene uncertain. The clonotype originates from a girl aged 2 to 10 with congenital amegakaryocytic thrombocytopenia, due to receive a stem cell transplant. The CDR3 is CASSQDTGNEQYF. In nucleotides, the CDR3 is TGTGCCAGCAGCCAAGATACTGGAAACGAGCAGTACTTC.